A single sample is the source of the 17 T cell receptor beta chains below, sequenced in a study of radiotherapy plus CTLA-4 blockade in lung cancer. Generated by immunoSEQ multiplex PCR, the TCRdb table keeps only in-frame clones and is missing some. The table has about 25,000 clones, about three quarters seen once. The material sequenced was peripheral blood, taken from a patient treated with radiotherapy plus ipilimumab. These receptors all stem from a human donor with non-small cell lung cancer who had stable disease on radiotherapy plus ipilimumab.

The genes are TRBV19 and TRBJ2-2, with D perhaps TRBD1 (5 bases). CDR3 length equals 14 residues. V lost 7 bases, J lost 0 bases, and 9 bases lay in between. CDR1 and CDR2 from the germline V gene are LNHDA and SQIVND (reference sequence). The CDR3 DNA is TGTGCCAGTATACAGGTGGCGAACACCGGGGAGCTGTTTTTT. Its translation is CASIQVANTGELFF.

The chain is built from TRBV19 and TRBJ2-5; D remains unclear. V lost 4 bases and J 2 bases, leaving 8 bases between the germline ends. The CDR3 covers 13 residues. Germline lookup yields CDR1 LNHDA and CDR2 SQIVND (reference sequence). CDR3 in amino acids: CASSNSRQETQYF. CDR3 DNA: TGTGCCAGTAGTAATAGCCGACAAGAGACCCAGTACTTC. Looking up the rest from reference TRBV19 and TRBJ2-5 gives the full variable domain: DGGITQSPKYLFRKEGQNVTLSCEQNLNHDAMYWYRQDPGQGLRLIYYSQIVNDFQKGDIAEGYSVSREKKESFPLTVTSAQKNPTAFYLCASSNSRQETQYFGPGTRLLVL.

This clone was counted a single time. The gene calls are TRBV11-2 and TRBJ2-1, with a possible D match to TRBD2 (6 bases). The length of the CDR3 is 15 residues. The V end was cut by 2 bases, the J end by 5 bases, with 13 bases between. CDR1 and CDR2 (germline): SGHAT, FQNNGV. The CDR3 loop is CASSLIIGSHNEQFF. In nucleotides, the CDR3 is TGTGCCAGCAGCTTAATAATCGGGAGCCACAATGAGCAGTTCTTC.

The CDR3 sequence: CASSFQAGGTDTQYF. CDR3 in DNA: TGTGCCAGCAGCTTCCAAGCGGGGGGCACAGATACGCAGTATTTT. The chain combines TRBV7-6 with TRBJ2-3, with 8 bases fitting TRBD2. The CDR3 contains 15 residues. Germline V lookup: CDR1 SGHVS, CDR2 FNYEAQ. Unmatched junction bases numbered 3, after V lost 3 bases and J lost 1 base.

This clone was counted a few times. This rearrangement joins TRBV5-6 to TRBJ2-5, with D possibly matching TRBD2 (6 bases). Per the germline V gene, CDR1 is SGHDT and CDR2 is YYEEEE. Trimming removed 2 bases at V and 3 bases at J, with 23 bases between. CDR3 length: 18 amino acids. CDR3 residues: CASSLSDDVGGQKETQYF. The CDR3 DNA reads TGTGCCAGCAGCTTATCGGACGACGTCGGGGGTCAGAAAGAGACCCAGTACTTC.

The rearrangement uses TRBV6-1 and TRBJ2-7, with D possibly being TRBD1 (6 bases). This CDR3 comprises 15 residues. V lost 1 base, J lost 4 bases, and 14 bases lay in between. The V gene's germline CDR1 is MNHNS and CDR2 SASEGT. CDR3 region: CASSEGQGQVYEQYF. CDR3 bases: TGTGCCAGCAGTGAAGGGCAGGGGCAAGTGTACGAGCAGTACTTC.

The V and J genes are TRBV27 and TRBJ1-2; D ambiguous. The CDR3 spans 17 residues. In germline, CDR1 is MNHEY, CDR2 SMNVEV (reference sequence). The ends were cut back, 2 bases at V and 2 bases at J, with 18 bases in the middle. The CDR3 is CASSLTPGFTLNYGYTF. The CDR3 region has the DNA TGTGCCAGCAGTTTAACCCCAGGCTTTACCTTAAACTATGGCTACACCTTC.

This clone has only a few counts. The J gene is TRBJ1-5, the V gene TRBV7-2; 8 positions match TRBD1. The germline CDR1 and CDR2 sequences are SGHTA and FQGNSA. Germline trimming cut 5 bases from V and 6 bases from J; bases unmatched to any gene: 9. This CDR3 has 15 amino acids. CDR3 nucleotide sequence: TGTGCCAGCAGCGACAGGGGAAAGGGAGGTCAGCCCCAGCATTTT. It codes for CASSDRGKGGQPQHF.

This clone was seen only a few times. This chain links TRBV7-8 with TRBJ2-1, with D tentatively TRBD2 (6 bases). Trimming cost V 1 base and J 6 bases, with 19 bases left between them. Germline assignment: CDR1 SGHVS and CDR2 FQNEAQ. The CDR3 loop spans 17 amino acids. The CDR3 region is CASSLEGWWEESNEQFF. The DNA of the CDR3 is TGTGCCAGCAGCTTAGAGGGCTGGTGGGAGGAATCCAATGAGCAGTTCTTC. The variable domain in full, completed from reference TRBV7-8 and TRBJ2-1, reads GAGVSQSPRYKVAKRGQDVALRCDPISGHVSLFWYQQALGQGPEFLTYFQNEAQLDKSGLPSDRFFAERPEGSVSTLKIQRTQQEDSAVYLCASSLEGWWEESNEQFFGPGTRLTVL.

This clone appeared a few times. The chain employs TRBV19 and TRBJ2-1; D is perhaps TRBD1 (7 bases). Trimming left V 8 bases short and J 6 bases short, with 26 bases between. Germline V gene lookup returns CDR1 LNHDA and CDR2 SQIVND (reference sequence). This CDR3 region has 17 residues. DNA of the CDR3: TGTGCCAGTCAACAACAGGGGCTACGGGAGTCTTCCAATGAGCAGTTCTTC. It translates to CASQQQGLRESSNEQFF.

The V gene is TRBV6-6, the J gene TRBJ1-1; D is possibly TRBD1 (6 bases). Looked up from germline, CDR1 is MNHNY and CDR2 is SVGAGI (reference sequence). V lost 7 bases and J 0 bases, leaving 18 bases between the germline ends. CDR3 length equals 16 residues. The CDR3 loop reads CASTTTGGFMNTEAFF. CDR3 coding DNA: TGTGCCAGCACCACCACGGGGGGCTTCATGAACACTGAAGCTTTCTTT.

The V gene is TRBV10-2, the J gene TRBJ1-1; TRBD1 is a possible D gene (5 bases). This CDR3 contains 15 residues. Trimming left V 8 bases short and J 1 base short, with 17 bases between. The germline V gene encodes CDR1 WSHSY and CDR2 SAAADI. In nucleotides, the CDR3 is TGCGCCAGCCAGTCGGGGGGTGGAACGAACACTGAAGCTTTCTTT. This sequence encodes CASQSGGGTNTEAFF.

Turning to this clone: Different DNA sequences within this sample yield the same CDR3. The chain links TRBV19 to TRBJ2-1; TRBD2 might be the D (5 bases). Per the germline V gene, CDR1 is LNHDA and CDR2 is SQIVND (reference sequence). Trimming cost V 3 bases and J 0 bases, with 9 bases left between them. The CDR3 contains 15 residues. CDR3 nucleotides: TGTGCCAGTAGTATCCTTGGGAGCTCCTACAATGAGCAGTTCTTC. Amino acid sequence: CASSILGSSYNEQFF.

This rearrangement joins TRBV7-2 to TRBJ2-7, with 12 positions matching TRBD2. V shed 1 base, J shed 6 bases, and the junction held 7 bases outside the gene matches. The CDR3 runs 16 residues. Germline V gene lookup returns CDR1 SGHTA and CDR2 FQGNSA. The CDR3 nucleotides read TGTGCCAGCAGCTTAGTAGGACTAGCGGGAATCCGCGAGCAGTACTTC. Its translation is CASSLVGLAGIREQYF. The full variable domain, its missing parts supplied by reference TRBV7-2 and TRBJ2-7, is GAGVSQSPSNKVTEKGKDVELRCDPISGHTALYWYRQSLGQGLEFLIYFQGNSAPDKSGLPSDRFSAERTGGSVSTLTIQRTQQEDSAVYLCASSLVGLAGIREQYFGPGTRLTVT.

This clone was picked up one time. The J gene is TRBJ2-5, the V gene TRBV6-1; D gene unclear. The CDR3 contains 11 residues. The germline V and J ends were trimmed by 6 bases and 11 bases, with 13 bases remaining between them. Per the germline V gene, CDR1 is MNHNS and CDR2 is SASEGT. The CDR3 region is CASRRSVEQYF. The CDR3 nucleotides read TGTGCCAGCAGGCGGTCCGTAGAGCAGTACTTC.

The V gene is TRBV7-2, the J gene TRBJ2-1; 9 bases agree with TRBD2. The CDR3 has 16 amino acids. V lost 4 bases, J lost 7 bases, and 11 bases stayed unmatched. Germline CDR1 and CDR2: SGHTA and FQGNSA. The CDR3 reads CASSSGGGRARNEQFF. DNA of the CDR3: TGTGCCAGCAGCTCAGGCGGCGGGAGGGCAAGGAATGAGCAGTTCTTC.

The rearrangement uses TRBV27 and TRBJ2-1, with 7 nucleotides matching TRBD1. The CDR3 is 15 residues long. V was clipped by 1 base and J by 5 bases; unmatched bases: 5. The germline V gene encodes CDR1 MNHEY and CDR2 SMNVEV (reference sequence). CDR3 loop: CASSLWDSLNNEQFF. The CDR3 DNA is TGTGCCAGCAGTTTATGGGACAGCCTAAACAATGAGCAGTTCTTC.